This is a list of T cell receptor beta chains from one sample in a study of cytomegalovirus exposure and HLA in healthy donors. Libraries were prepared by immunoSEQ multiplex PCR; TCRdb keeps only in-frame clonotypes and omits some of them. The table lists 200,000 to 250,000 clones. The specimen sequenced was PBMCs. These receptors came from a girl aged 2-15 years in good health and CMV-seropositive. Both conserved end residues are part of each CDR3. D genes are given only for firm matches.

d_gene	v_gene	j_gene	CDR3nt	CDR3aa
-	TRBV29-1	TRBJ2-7	TGCAGCGTTGAGTTGCGTCATAGGGGGAGAGGAGGCGAGCAGTACTTC	CSVELRHRGRGGEQYF
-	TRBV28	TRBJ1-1	TGTGCCAGCAGTTTACAGGGGCGACGGGAAGCTTTCTTT	CASSLQGRREAFF
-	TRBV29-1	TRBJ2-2	TGCAGCGTTTCCGGGACTTACACCGGGGAGCTGTTTTTT	CSVSGTYTGELFF
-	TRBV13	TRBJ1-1	TGTGCCAGCAGTTGGGACTCGGTTGGCACTGAAGCTTTCTTT	CASSWDSVGTEAFF
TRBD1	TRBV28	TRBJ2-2	TGTGCCAGCAGCCCTACAGGGGATGGCGGGGAGCTGTTTTTT	CASSPTGDGGELFF
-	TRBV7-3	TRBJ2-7	TGTGCCAGCAGCCCAGTCGGGGGAAAAAACTCCTACGAGCAGTACTTC	CASSPVGGKNSYEQYF
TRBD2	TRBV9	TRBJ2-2	TGTGCCAGCAGTCGACTAGCGGGAGGCCGGGAGGAGCTGTTTTTT	CASSRLAGGREELFF
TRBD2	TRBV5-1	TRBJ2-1	TGCGCCAGCAGCTTGGTACGGGAGGGCAATGAGCAGTTCTTC	CASSLVREGNEQFF
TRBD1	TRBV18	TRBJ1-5	TGTGCCAGCTCACGGGTTATCGACAGGGAGAATCAGCCCCAGCATTTT	CASSRVIDRENQPQHF
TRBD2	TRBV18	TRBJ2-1	TGTGCCAGCTCACCGGGGATACTAGCGGGAACCTACAATGAGCAGTTCTTC	CASSPGILAGTYNEQFF
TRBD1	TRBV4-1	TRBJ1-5	TGCGCCAGCAGTATTGGACAGGGTGGTCAGCCCCAGCATTTT	CASSIGQGGQPQHF
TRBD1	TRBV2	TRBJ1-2	TGTGCCAGCAGTCCGACAGGGGATGGCTACACCTTC	CASSPTGDGYTF
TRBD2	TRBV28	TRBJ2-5	TGTGCCAGCAGTCCTGGGGTGCGGGAGGGGTTGGAGACCCAGTACTTC	CASSPGVREGLETQYF
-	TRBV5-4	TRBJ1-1	TGTGCCAGCACCCTGCGGGGGGGCACTGAAGCTTTCTTT	CASTLRGGTEAFF
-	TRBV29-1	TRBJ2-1	TGCAGCGTTGAAGGACTAGTAGGATACAATGAGCAGTTCTTC	CSVEGLVGYNEQFF
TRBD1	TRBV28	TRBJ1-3	TGTGCCAGCACCTTAAGGGGGGGACGACAGGGGGCTGGAGGAAACACCATATATTTT	CASTLRGGRQGAGGNTIYF
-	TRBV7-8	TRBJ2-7	-	CASSLAAVAGGSGSYERYF
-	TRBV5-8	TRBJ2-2	TGTGCCAGCAGCTGGAGGTTAGCGGTCGGGGAGCTGTTTTTT	CASSWRLAVGELFF
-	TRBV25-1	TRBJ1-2	TGTGCCAGCAGTGCAGGGGATGGCTACACCTTC	CASSAGDGYTF
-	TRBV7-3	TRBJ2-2	TGTGCCAGCAGCTTAATGGGTAGCGGGAACACCGGGGAGCTGTTTTTT	CASSLMGSGNTGELFF